This T cell receptor beta chain originates from a study of T cells after posttransplantation cyclophosphamide. Study-wide findings and caveats: After PTCy, TRB diversity resembled that of CNI/methotrexate controls. Tissue-infiltrating T cells from skin or gut overlapped little with blood T cells. Later post-transplant blood repertoires were often dominated by donor CD8+ memory clones.

Germline CDR1 is SGHRS and CDR2 is YFSETQ. This CDR3 is 16 amino acids long. V was clipped by 0 bases and J by 0 bases, with 10 bases between them. Busulfan-fludarabine conditioning, marrow transplant, and cyclophosphamide on days +3 and +4 were administered. Details on this clone: Its target is not known.

Generated by immunoSEQ multiplex PCR, the TCRdb table keeps only in-frame clones and is missing some. The sample has tens of thousands of clones, about nine tenths seen once. This clonotype originated in a male patient aged 55 to 69 who received an allogeneic stem cell transplant from a related donor and was CMV-positive. Some of the T cells might come from the graft donor. The chain carries TRBV5-1 and TRBJ2-1, with D maybe TRBD1 (5 bases). This material consisted of PBMCs, taken around 67 days after allogeneic stem cell transplant with posttransplant cyclophosphamide. CDR3 in amino acids: CASSLGQPSSYNEQFF. The CDR3 nucleotides read TGCGCCAGCAGCTTGGGACAGCCGAGCTCCTACAATGAGCAGTTCTTC.